This section outlines one T cell receptor beta chain sequence together with its context. The antigen remains unidentified. Distinct nucleotide sequences in the sample also encode this CDR3. The CDR3 spans 12 residues. The germline CDR1 and CDR2 sequences are LNHDA and SQIVND (reference sequence). The V end was cut by 0 bases, the J end by 5 bases, with 1 base between. The sample comes from a study of shared clonotypes between healthy human individuals. Study overall: The study drew on a couple of women and three men aged 18 to 49 as donors. Points from the study as a whole: What limited the represented genetic and exposure-history diversity was the small number of donors. Sampling used blood alone; tissue repertoires probably differ. Memory subsets generally showed lower estimated richness than naive subsets.

Profiling relied on immunoSEQ multiplex PCR, and the TCRdb table lists in-frame clones only, not all of them. The sample has 1,500,000 or so clones; approximately 98.5% are singletons. The sequencing input was naive CD4+ T cells sorted from blood. Subset specified: CD45RA+ positively selected. The V gene is TRBV19, the J gene TRBJ2-2; no clear D. The receptor comes from a man aged 30-40 years in good health. The DNA of the CDR3 is TGTGCCAGTAGTATAGATACCGGGGAGCTGTTTTTT. Amino acid sequence: CASSIDTGELFF.